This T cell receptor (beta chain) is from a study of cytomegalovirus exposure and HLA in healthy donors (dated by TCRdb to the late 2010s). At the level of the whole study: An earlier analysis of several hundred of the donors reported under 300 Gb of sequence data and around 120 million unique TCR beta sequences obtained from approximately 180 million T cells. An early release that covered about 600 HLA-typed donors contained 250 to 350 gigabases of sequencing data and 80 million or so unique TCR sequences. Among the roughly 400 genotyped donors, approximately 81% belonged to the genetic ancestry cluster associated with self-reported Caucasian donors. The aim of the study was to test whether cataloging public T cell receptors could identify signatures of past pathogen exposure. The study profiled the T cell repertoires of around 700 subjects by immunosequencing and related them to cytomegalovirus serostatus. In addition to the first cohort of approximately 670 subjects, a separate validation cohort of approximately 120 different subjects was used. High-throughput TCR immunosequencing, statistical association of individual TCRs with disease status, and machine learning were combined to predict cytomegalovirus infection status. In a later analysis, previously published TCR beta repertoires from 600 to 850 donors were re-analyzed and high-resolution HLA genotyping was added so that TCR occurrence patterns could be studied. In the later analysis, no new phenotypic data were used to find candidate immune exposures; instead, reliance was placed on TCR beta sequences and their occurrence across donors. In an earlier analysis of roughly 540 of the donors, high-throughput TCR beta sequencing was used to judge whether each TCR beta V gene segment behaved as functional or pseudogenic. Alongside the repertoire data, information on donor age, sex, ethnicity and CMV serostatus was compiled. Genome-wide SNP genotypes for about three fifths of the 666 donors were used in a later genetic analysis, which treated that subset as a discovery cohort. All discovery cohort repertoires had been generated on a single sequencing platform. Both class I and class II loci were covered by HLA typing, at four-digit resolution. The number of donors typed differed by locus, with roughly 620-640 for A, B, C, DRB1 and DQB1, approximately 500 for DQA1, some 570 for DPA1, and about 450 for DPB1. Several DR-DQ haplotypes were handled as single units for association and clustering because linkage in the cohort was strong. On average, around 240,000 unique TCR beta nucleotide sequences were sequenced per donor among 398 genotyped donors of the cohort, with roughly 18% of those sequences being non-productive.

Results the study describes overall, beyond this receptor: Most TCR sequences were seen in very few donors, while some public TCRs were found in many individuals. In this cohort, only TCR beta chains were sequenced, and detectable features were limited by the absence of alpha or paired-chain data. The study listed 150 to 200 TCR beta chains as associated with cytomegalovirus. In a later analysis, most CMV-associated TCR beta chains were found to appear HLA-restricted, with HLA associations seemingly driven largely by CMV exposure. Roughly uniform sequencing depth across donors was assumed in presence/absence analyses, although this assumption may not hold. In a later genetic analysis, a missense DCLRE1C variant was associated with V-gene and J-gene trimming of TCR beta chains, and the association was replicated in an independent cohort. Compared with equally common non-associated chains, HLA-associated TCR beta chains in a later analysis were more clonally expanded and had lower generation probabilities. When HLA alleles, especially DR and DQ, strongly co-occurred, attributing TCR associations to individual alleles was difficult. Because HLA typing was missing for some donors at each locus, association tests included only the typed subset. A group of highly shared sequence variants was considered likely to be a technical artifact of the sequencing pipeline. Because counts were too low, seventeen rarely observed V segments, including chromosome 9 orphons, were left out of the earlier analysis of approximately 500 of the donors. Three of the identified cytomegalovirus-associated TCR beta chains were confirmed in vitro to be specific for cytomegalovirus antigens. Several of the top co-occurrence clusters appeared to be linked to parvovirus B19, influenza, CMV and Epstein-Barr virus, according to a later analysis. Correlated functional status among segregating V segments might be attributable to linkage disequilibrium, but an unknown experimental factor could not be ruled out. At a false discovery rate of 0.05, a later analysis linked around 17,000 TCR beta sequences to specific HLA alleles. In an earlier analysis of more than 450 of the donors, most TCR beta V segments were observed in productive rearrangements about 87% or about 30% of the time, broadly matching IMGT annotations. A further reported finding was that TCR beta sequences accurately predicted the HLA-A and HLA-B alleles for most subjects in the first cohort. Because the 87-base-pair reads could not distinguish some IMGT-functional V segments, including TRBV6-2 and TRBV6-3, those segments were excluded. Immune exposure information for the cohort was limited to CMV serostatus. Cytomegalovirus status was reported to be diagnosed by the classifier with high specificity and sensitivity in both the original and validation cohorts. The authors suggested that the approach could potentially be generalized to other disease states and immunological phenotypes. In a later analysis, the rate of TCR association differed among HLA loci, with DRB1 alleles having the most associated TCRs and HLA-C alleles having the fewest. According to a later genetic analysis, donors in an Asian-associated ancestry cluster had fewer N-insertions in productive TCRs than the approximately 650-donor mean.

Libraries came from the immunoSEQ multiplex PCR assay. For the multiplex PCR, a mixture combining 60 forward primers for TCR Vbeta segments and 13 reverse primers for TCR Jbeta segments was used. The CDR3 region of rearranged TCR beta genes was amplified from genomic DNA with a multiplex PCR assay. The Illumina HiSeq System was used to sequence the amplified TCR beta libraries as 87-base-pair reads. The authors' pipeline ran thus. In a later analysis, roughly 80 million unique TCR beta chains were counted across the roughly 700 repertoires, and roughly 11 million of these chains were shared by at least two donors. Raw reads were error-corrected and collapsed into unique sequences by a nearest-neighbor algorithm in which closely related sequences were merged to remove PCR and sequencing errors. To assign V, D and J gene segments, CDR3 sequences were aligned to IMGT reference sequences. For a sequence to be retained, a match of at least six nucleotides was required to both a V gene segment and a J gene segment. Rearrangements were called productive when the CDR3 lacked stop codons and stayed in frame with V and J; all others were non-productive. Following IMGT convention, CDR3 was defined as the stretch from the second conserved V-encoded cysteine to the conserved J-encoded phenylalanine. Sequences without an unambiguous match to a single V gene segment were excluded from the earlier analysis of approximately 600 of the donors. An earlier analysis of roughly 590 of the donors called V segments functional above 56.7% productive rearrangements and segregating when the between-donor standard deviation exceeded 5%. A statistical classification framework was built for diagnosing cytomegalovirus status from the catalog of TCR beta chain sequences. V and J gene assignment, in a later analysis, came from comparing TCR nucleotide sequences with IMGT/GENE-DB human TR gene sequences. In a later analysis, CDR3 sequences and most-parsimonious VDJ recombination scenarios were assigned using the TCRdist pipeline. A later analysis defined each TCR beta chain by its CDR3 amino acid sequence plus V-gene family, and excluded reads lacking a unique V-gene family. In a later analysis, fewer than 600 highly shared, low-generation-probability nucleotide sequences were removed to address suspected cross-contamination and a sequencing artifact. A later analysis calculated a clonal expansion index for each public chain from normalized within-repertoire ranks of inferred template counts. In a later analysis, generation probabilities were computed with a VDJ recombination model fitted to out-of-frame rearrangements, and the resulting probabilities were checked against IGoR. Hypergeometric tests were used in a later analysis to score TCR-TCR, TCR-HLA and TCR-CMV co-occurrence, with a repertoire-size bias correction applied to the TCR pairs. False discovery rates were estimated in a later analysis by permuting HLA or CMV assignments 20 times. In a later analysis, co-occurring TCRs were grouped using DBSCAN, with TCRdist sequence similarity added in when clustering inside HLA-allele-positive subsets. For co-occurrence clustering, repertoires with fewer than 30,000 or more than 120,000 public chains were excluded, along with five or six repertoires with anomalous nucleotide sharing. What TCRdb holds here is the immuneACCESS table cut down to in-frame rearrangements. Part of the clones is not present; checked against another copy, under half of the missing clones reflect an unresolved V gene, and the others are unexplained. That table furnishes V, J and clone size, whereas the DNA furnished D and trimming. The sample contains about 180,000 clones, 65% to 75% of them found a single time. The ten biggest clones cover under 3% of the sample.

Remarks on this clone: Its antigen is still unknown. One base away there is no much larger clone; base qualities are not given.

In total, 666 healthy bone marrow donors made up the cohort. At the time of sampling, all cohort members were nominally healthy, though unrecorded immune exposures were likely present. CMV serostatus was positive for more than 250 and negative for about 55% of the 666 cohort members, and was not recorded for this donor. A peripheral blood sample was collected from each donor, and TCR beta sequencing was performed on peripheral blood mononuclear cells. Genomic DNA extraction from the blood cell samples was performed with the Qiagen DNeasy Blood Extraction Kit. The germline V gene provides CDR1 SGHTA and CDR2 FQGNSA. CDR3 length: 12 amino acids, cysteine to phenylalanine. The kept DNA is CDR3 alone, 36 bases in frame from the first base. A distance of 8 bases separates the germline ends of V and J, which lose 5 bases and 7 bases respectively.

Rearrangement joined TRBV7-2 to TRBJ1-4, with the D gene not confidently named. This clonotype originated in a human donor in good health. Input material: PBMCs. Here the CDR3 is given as CASSPMREKLFF. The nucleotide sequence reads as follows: TGTGCCAGCAGCCCCATGCGTGAAAAACTGTTTTTT.